The rows below give T cell receptor beta chains drawn from one sample of a study of metastatic and nonmetastatic thyroid tumors. TCRdb re-called the PCR reads with MiXCR. The profile covers 9,000 or so clones, with 14% to 15% appearing a single time and around 6% taken by the ten largest. Sequences were obtained from blood. The receptors were gathered from a female donor with papillary thyroid cancer or a benign thyroid nodule (not recorded which). Some clones in this sample may be carry-over from other donors' samples. Both conserved end residues are part of each CDR3. The D gene is left open where the match is weak. For some rows the clone size is stated as once, few or many, or as a class when expanded; others skip it.

TRBV6-1,TRBJ1-3,medium-sized,.,CASSLKSSGNTIYF,TGTGCCAGCAGTCTAAAGAGCTCTGGAAACACCATATATTTT
TRBV29-1,TRBJ2-3,many,.,CSVEREGGTSTDTQYF,TGCAGCGTTGAACGTGAGGGAGGAACTAGCACAGATACGCAGTATTTT
TRBV28,TRBJ1-4,many,TRBD1,CASYGTGGGFGEKLFF,TGTGCCAGCTACGGGACAGGGGGCGGCTTTGGTGAAAAACTGTTTTTT
TRBV24-1,TRBJ2-3,medium-sized,.,CATSDLKGSGTDTQYF,TGTGCCACCAGTGATTTGAAGGGGTCTGGCACAGATACGCAGTATTTT
TRBV20-1,TRBJ1-1,many,.,CSASSAGKATEAFF,TGCAGTGCTAGTTCGGCAGGGAAGGCCACTGAAGCTTTCTTT
TRBV9,TRBJ2-3,many,.,CASSVEGSGGFTDTQYF,TGTGCCAGCAGCGTAGAAGGCAGCGGAGGGTTCACAGATACGCAGTATTTT
TRBV10-3,TRBJ1-1,medium-sized,.,CAISESREVGTEAFF,TGTGCCATCAGTGAGTCCAGGGAAGTGGGCACTGAAGCTTTCTTT
TRBV19,TRBJ1-1,.,TRBD1,CASSLRTGLAEAFF,TGTGCAAGTAGTCTCCGGACAGGGTTGGCTGAAGCTTTCTTT
TRBV19,TRBJ2-6,.,TRBD1,CASSPQGGSGANVLTF,TGTGCCAGTAGTCCACAGGGGGGCTCTGGGGCCAACGTCCTGACTTTC
TRBV11-2,TRBJ2-2,.,.,CASSLPRLASTGELFF,TGTGCCAGCAGCTTACCCCGCTTAGCGAGCACCGGGGAGCTGTTTTTT
TRBV30,TRBJ2-3,.,.,CAWVAANRTDTQYF,TGTGCCTGGGTGGCAGCAAACCGCACAGATACGCAGTATTTT
TRBV28,TRBJ1-4,medium-sized,.,CATQLREKLFF,TGTGCCACCCAATTACGGGAAAAACTGTTTTTT
TRBV20-1,TRBJ2-6,.,.,CSAGRGNVLTF,TGCAGTGCCGGCAGGGGTAACGTCCTGACTTTC
TRBV20-1,TRBJ2-3,.,.,CSAPLGDTQYF,TGCAGTGCCCCGTTAGGGGATACGCAGTATTTT
TRBV2,TRBJ1-5,medium-sized,.,CASSESRPNQPQHF,TGTGCCAGCAGTGAATCTCGACCCAATCAGCCCCAGCATTTT
TRBV12-3/TRBV12-4,TRBJ1-6,medium-sized,.,CASSFGGAGYNSPLHF,TGTGCCAGCAGTTTCGGCGGGGCAGGCTATAATTCACCCCTCCACTTT
TRBV6-1,TRBJ2-7,few,TRBD1,CASSWTGVGGEQYF,TGTGCCAGCAGCTGGACAGGGGTCGGGGGCGAGCAGTACTTC
TRBV19,TRBJ2-1,few,TRBD2,CASSILLAGNNEQFF,TGTGCCAGTAGTATTTTGCTAGCGGGAAACAATGAGCAGTTCTTC
TRBV20-1,TRBJ2-7,.,TRBD2,CSVTSAPYEQYF,TGTAGTGTGACTAGCGCGCCCTACGAGCAGTACTTC
TRBV28,TRBJ1-5,medium-sized,.,CASNGLNQPQHF,TGTGCCAGCAACGGACTCAATCAGCCCCAGCATTTT
TRBV6-5,TRBJ2-7,medium-sized,TRBD2,CASSYSSSGSYEQYF,TGTGCCAGCAGTTACTCGAGTAGCGGGAGTTACGAGCAGTACTTC
TRBV2,TRBJ2-5,many,.,CASSGGGALGETQYF,TGTGCCAGCAGTGGGGGGGGGGCCCTAGGAGAGACCCAGTACTTC
TRBV25-1,TRBJ2-2,medium-sized,.,CASSPGARNTGELFF,TGTGCCAGCAGTCCTGGGGCGCGGAACACCGGGGAGCTGTTTTTT
TRBV28,TRBJ2-3,many,.,CASRGGGLGTDTQYF,TGTGCCAGCAGGGGGGGGGGGCTTGGAACAGATACGCAGTATTTT
TRBV20-1,TRBJ1-2,medium-sized,.,CSASPIAGGYTF,TGCAGTGCCAGCCCCATCGCGGGAGGCTACACCTTC
TRBV10-1,TRBJ1-1,many,TRBD1,CASSDTPGQAKTEAFF,TGCGCCAGCAGTGATACACCGGGACAGGCAAAGACTGAAGCTTTCTTT
TRBV5-4,TRBJ1-6,many,TRBD1,CASSSIDRDNSPLHF,TGTGCCAGCAGCTCCATCGACAGGGACAATTCACCCCTCCACTTT
TRBV28,TRBJ1-4,few,TRBD1,CASSSVFGTGGEKLFF,TGTGCCAGCAGTTCAGTCTTCGGGACAGGGGGTGAAAAACTGTTTTTT
TRBV18,TRBJ2-3,many,TRBD2,CASSPIQSGATDTQYF,TGTGCCAGCTCACCAATCCAAAGCGGGGCCACAGATACGCAGTATTTT
TRBV30,TRBJ2-5,many,.,CAWSASPGGSRETQYF,TGTGCCTGGAGTGCTTCGCCTGGGGGCTCGAGGGAGACCCAGTACTTC
TRBV4-2,TRBJ2-5,many,TRBD2,CATSRVGGGRETQYF,TGTGCCACCTCTAGGGTCGGGGGGGGCCGGGAGACCCAGTACTTC
TRBV6-1,TRBJ1-2,.,.,CASSPRGGHGYTF,TGTGCCAGCAGTCCACGGGGGGGACATGGCTACACCTTC
TRBV6-6,TRBJ1-6,.,.,CASSYQSGDSYNSPLHF,TGTGCCAGTAGTTACCAGAGTGGGGACTCCTATAATTCACCCCTCCACTTT
TRBV4-2,TRBJ1-5,many,.,CASSQGAFNQPQHF,TGTGCCAGCAGCCAAGGGGCCTTCAATCAGCCCCAGCATTTT
TRBV6-2/TRBV6-3,TRBJ2-1,medium-sized,.,CASIGTRYNEQFF,TGTGCCAGCATAGGGACCCGCTACAATGAGCAGTTCTTC
TRBV6-5,TRBJ2-2,.,.,CASSYQRGNTGELFF,TGTGCCAGCAGTTACCAGCGTGGCAACACCGGGGAGCTGTTTTTT
TRBV28,TRBJ1-2,.,TRBD1,CASSFNRAQGGGYGYTF,TGTGCCAGCAGTTTCAATAGGGCACAGGGGGGAGGGTATGGCTACACCTTC
TRBV2,TRBJ2-1,medium-sized,.,CASRADLDNNEQFF,TGTGCCAGCAGAGCAGACCTGGATAACAATGAGCAGTTCTTC
TRBV4-1,TRBJ2-2,medium-sized,.,CASSQEGNTGELFF,TGCGCCAGCAGCCAAGAAGGGAACACCGGGGAGCTGTTTTTT
TRBV27,TRBJ2-1,.,.,CASSLNWGLPYNEQFF,TGTGCCAGCAGTCTAAATTGGGGGTTGCCCTACAATGAGCAGTTCTTC
TRBV6-1,TRBJ2-7,medium-sized,.,CASSGTGSYEQYF,TGTGCCAGCAGTGGGACGGGTTCCTACGAGCAGTACTTC
TRBV10-3,TRBJ1-1,many,.,CAISDPAVTLEAFF,TGTGCCATCAGTGACCCGGCAGTGACCCTTGAAGCTTTCTTT
TRBV6-1,TRBJ2-7,large,.,CATSTGSVEQYF,TGTGCCACCAGCACAGGGTCGGTCGAGCAGTACTTC
TRBV5-1,TRBJ2-1,.,.,CASSLGVYNEQFF,TGCGCCAGCAGCTTGGGGGTATACAATGAGCAGTTCTTC
TRBV12-3/TRBV12-4,TRBJ1-1,medium-sized,.,CASRLGPEAFF,TGTGCCAGCAGGCTCGGGCCAGAAGCTTTCTTT
TRBV6-1,TRBJ1-1,.,.,CASSTEYRANTEAFF,TGTGCCAGCAGTACTGAATACAGGGCGAACACTGAAGCTTTCTTT
TRBV29-1,TRBJ2-3,.,TRBD2,CSAPGTSGGPDTQYF,TGCAGCGCCCCCGGGACTAGCGGGGGGCCGGATACGCAGTATTTT
TRBV6-2/TRBV6-3,TRBJ1-1,medium-sized,TRBD1,CASSYRTGTANTEAFF,TGTGCCAGCAGTTACCGTACCGGGACAGCGAACACTGAAGCTTTCTTT
TRBV7-2,TRBJ2-7,medium-sized,TRBD1,CASSLGGQGAWNEQYF,TGTGCCAGCAGCTTGGGCGGACAGGGGGCGTGGAACGAGCAGTACTTC
TRBV14,TRBJ1-1,many,.,CASSQRAGYTEAFF,TGTGCCAGCAGCCAACGAGCGGGGTACACTGAAGCTTTCTTT
TRBV10-3,TRBJ1-1,medium-sized,TRBD1,CAISAGTGGVGAFF,TGTGCCATCAGTGCCGGGACAGGGGGCGTTGGAGCTTTCTTT
TRBV27,TRBJ1-1,.,TRBD1,CASSLSGTDLIREAFF,TGTGCCAGCAGTTTATCGGGGACAGACTTGATCCGTGAAGCTTTCTTT
TRBV28,TRBJ2-2,medium-sized,.,CASSLLSGELFF,TGTGCCAGCAGTTTATTGTCCGGGGAGCTGTTTTTT
TRBV4-1,TRBJ1-6,medium-sized,TRBD1,CASSRLPGQVFNSPLHF,TGCGCCAGCAGCCGCCTACCGGGACAGGTGTTTAATTCACCCCTCCACTTT